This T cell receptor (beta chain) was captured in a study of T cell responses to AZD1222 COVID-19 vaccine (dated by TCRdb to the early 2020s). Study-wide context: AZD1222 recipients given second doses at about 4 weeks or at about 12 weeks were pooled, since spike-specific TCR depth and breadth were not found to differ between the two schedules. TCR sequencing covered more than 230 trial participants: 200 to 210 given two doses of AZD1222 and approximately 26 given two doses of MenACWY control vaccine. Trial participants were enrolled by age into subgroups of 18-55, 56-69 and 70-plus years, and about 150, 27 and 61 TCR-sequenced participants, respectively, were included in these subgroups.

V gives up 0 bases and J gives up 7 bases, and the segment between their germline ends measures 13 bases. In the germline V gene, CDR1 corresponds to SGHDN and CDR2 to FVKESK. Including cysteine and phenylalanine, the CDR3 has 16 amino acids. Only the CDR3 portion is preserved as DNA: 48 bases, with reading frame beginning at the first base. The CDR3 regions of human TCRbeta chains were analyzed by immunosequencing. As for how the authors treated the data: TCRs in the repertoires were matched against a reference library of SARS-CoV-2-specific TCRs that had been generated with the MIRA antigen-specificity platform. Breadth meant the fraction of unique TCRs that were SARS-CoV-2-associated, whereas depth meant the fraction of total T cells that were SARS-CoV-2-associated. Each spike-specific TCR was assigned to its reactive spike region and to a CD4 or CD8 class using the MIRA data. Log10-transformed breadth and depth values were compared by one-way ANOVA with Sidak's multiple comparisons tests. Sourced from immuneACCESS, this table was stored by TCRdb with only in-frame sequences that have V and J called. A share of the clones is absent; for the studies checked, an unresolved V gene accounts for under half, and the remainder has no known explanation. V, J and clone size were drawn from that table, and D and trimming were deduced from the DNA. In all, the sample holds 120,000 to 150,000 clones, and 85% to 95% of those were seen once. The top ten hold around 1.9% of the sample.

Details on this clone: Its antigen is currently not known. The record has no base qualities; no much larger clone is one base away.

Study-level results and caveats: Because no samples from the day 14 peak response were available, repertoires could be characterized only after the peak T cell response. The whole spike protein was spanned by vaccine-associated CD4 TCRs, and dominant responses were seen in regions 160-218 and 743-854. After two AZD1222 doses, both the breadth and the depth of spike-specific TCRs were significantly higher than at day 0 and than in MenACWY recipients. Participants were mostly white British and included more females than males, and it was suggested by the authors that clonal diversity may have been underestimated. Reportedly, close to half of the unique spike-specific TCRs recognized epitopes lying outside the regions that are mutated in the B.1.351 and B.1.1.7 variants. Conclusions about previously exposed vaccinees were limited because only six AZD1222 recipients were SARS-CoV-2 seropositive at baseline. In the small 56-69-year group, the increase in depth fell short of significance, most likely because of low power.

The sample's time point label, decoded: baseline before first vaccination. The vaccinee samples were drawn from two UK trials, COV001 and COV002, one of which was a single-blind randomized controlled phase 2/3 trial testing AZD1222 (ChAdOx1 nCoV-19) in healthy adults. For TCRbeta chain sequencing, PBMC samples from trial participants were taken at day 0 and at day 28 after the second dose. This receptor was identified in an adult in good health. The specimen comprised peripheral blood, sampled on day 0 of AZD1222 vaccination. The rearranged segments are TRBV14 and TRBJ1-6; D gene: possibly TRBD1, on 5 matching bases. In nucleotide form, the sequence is TGTGCCAGCAGCCAAGATCGTAGGGGCATGAATTCACCCCTCCACTTT. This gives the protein CASSQDRRGMNSPLHF.